The rows below give T cell receptor beta chains drawn from one sample of a study of early stage breast cancer tumors. Generated by immunoSEQ multiplex PCR, the TCRdb table keeps only in-frame clones and is missing some. The sample records 55,000 to 70,000 clones, 80% being singletons. Material for sequencing was blood. These receptors were obtained from a person aged 40 to 49 with breast cancer. Both conserved end residues are part of each CDR3. A D gene is named only where the DNA matches it firmly. Clone size is given for some rows only: seen once, a few or many times, or a class if the clone is expanded.

v_call: TRBV29-1
cdr3_length: 13
clone_size: .
d_call: .
j_call: TRBJ2-5
cdr3_aa: CSVEGSGEETQYF
cdr3_nt: TGCAGCGTTGAGGGGTCAGGGGAAGAGACCCAGTACTTC

v_call: TRBV27
cdr3_length: 13
clone_size: .
d_call: .
j_call: TRBJ2-1
cdr3_aa: CASSFVGRGEQFF
cdr3_nt: TGTGCCAGCAGTTTTGTTGGCAGGGGTGAGCAGTTCTTC

v_call: TRBV7-8
cdr3_length: 16
clone_size: .
d_call: TRBD2
j_call: TRBJ2-1
cdr3_aa: CASSMTSGRIYNEQFF
cdr3_nt: TGTGCCAGCAGCATGACTAGCGGGAGGATCTACAATGAGCAGTTCTTC

v_call: TRBV5-6
cdr3_length: 16
clone_size: .
d_call: .
j_call: TRBJ2-3
cdr3_aa: CASSFNGVDSTDTQYF
cdr3_nt: TGTGCCAGCAGCTTTAATGGTGTCGATAGCACAGATACGCAGTATTTT

v_call: TRBV11-1
cdr3_length: 16
clone_size: .
d_call: TRBD2
j_call: TRBJ2-1
cdr3_aa: CASSSTSGRANDEQFF
cdr3_nt: TGTGCCAGCAGCTCTACTAGCGGGAGGGCCAACGATGAGCAGTTCTTC

v_call: TRBV25-1
cdr3_length: 16
clone_size: .
d_call: TRBD2
j_call: TRBJ2-1
cdr3_aa: CASGHRRLAGEVEQFF
cdr3_nt: TGTGCCAGCGGTCATAGGAGACTAGCGGGGGAGGTTGAGCAGTTCTTC

v_call: TRBV29-1
cdr3_length: 11
clone_size: once
d_call: .
j_call: TRBJ2-1
cdr3_aa: CSVILYNEQFF
cdr3_nt: TGCAGCGTCATTCTTTACAATGAGCAGTTCTTC

v_call: TRBV19
cdr3_length: 13
clone_size: .
d_call: TRBD1
j_call: TRBJ1-2
cdr3_aa: CASSRGGGYGYTF
cdr3_nt: TGTGCCAGTAGTAGAGGGGGCGGCTATGGCTACACCTTC

v_call: TRBV6-5
cdr3_length: 14
clone_size: once
d_call: .
j_call: TRBJ2-7
cdr3_aa: CASTPEGGIYEQYF
cdr3_nt: TGTGCCAGCACCCCCGAGGGGGGAATATACGAGCAGTACTTC

v_call: TRBV30
cdr3_length: 15
clone_size: .
d_call: TRBD1
j_call: TRBJ2-7
cdr3_aa: CAWSSYGTGEHEQYF
cdr3_nt: TGTGCCTGGAGTTCATATGGGACAGGGGAACACGAGCAGTACTTC

v_call: TRBV11-3
cdr3_length: 14
clone_size: .
d_call: .
j_call: TRBJ2-7
cdr3_aa: CASSPGTTNYEQYF
cdr3_nt: TGTGCCAGCAGCCCTGGGACAACCAACTACGAGCAGTACTTC